The present T cell receptor beta chain was sequenced within a study of graft-versus-host responses after intestinal transplantation. Across the whole study: Uniformly, recipients were administered anti-thymocyte globulin induction with subsequent tacrolimus and steroids for 3 to 4 years. General study points: The authors found GvH clones in recipient marrow, some appearing first in ileum or blood. Graft-donor T cell macrochimerism in patients accompanied high graft-versus-host to host-versus-graft clonal ratios in allografts.

The CDR3 covers 14 residues. V lost 5 bases and J lost 2; bases outside the gene matches: 6. CDR1 MDHEN and CDR2 SYDVKM come from the germline V gene. This clone was observed once. What it binds is not known. Assay: immunoSEQ multiplex PCR; the TCRdb copy retains only in-frame clones and omits some. The profile shows 130,000 to 150,000 clones, roughly 91% of them singletons. The V call is TRBV28, the J call TRBJ2-7, with 7 positions matching TRBD1. The receptor was isolated from a human donor who received an intestinal transplant. The sample here was unstimulated CD4+ T cells sorted from spleen or lymph node cells, taken before intestinal transplant. The CDR3 DNA reads TGTGCCAGCAGTATGACAGGGCCTCCCTACGAGCAGTACTTC. It specifies CASSMTGPPYEQYF.